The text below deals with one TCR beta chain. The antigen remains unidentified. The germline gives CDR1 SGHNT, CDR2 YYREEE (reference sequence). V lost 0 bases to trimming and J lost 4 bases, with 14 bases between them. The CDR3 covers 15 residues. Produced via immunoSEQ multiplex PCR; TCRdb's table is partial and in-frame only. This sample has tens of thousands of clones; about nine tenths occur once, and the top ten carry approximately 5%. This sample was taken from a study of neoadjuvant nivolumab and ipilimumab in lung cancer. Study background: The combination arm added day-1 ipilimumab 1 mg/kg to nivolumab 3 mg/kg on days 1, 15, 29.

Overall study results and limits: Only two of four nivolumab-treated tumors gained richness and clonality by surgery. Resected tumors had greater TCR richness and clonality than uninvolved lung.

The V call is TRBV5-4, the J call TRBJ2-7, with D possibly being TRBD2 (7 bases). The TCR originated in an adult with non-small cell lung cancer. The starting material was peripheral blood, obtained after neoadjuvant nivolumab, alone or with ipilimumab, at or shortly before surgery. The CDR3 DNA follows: TGTGCCAGCAGCTTGGAGCTAGGGGGGGGGTACGAGCAGTACTTC. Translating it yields CASSLELGGGYEQYF.